One sample yielded the 17 T cell receptor beta chains listed below, sequenced in a study of cytomegalovirus exposure and HLA in healthy donors (dated by TCRdb to 2016 to 2017). The library came from the immunoSEQ multiplex PCR assay. The multiplex PCR relied on a mix of 60 forward primers for TCR Vbeta segments and 13 reverse primers for TCR Jbeta segments. This immuneACCESS table, as held by TCRdb, lists in-frame sequences with V and J called but not all clones. Of the missing ones, under half trace to an unresolved V gene in checked studies; the others have no known cause. A total of approximately 170,000 clones appear in this sample, 65% to 85% of them only once. 1.2% of the sample comes from the top ten. Specimen: PBMCs. These receptors were obtained from a boy aged 2 to 10 in good health and CMV-seronegative.

The J gene is TRBJ2-3, the V gene TRBV7-9; 7 bases are a match to TRBD2. The V gene's germline CDR1 is SEHNR and CDR2 FQNEAQ (reference sequence). The ends lost 5 bases at V and 0 bases at J; junction bases unmatched: 2. This CDR3 is built from 14 residues. This chain's CDR3 is CASSRSGSTDTQYF. The CDR3 DNA reads as TGTGCCAGCAGCCGTAGCGGGAGCACAGATACGCAGTATTTT.

The chain combines TRBV5-6 with TRBJ2-1, with D possibly TRBD1 on 6 matching bases. This CDR3 contains 15 residues. Germline V gene sequence: CDR1 SGHDT, CDR2 YYEEEE. The V end lost 5 bases, the J end lost 2 bases, and 14 bases lay between the germline ends. Here the CDR3 DNA reads TGTGCCAGCAGACGTAGCGCAGGGGCCTACAATGAGCAGTTCTTC. This codes for CASRRSAGAYNEQFF.

V and J are TRBV7-8 and TRBJ2-2, with 9 bases lining up with TRBD1. The CDR3 totals 19 residues. The germline gives CDR1 SGHVS, CDR2 FQNEAQ. Trimming at V came to 8 bases and at J to 5 bases, leaving 21 bases not matched to a gene. The CDR3 reads CASRKNPGDRDLRTGELFF. CDR3 bases: TGTGCCAGCCGAAAAAATCCAGGGGACAGGGATTTGAGGACCGGGGAGCTGTTTTTT.

The rearrangement uses TRBV2 and TRBJ2-5; possibly TRBD1 for D (6 bases). Deletions cut 6 bases from V and 5 bases from J, with 16 bases between. Germline CDR1 and CDR2: SNHLY and FYNNEI. The CDR3 length is 14 residues. The CDR3 nucleotides read TGTGCCAGCAGCGAGTGGGGGCCTGGCGAGACCCAGTACTTC. The encoded protein is CASSEWGPGETQYF.

The rearrangement links TRBV15 to TRBJ1-1; 8 positions match TRBD1. This CDR3 has 14 residues. Germline-derived CDR1 and CDR2 are LNHNV and YYDKDF (reference sequence). V lost 5 bases and J lost 4; bases outside the gene matches: 6. CDR3 loop: CATSSRTGTTEAFF. In DNA, the CDR3 is TGTGCCACCAGCTCACGGACAGGGACCACTGAAGCTTTCTTT.

The chain employs TRBV29-1 and TRBJ2-3; TRBD2 aligns across 11 bases. Trimming removed 4 bases from V and 0 bases from J; junction bases left unmatched: 6. The CDR3 has 16 residues. Looked up from germline, CDR1 is SQVTM and CDR2 is ANQGSEA. The CDR3 DNA reads as TGCAGCGTTGGGCTAGCGGGAGGCCAAAGCACAGATACGCAGTATTTT. Protein product: CSVGLAGGQSTDTQYF.

The chain recombines TRBV7-2 with TRBJ2-2, with 7 bases matching TRBD2. CDR3 length: 17 residues. V lost 5 bases and J lost 1; bases outside the gene matches: 10. Per the germline V gene, CDR1 is SGHTA and CDR2 is FQGNSA. The CDR3 reads CASSPAFAGENTGELFF. DNA of the CDR3: TGTGCCAGCAGCCCGGCGTTCGCGGGAGAGAACACCGGGGAGCTGTTTTTT.

V and J are TRBV11-1 and TRBJ2-7; D is possibly TRBD1 (5 bases). Germline CDR1 SGHAT, CDR2 FQDESV (reference sequence). The CDR3 runs to 14 residues. The germline V and J ends were trimmed by 3 bases and 4 bases, with 13 bases remaining between them. The CDR3 nucleotides are TGTGCCAGCAGCTTGAAGGGTAGGGGTTACGAGCAGTACTTC. Translating it yields CASSLKGRGYEQYF.

The J gene is TRBJ2-7, the V gene TRBV15; 8 bases line up with TRBD1. The CDR3 is made up of 15 amino acids. Germline loops: CDR1 LNHNV, CDR2 YYDKDF (reference sequence). Unmatched junction bases numbered 8, after V lost 1 base and J lost 6 bases. The CDR3 is CATSRVPDRDGEQYF. As DNA, the CDR3 is TGTGCCACCAGCAGAGTCCCGGACAGGGACGGCGAGCAGTACTTC.

This clone was detected once. This sequence joins TRBV25-1 and TRBJ1-1, with D perhaps matching TRBD1 (6 bases). V was cut by 6 bases and J by 4 bases, with 18 bases left in between. Per the germline V gene, CDR1 is MGHDK and CDR2 is SYGVNS. The CDR3 runs 15 residues. Here the CDR3 reads CASRGGHLGGTEAFF. In nucleotides, the CDR3 is TGTGCCAGCAGGGGGGGGCACTTAGGAGGCACTGAAGCTTTCTTT. The whole variable domain, filled in from reference TRBV25-1 and TRBJ1-1, reads EADIYQTPRYLVIGTGKKITLECSQTMGHDKMYWYQQDPGMELHLIHYSYGVNSTEKGDLSSESTVSRIRTEHFPLTLESARPSHTSQYLCASRGGHLGGTEAFFGQGTRLTVV.

A word on this clone: An end of the junction does not agree with germline; a read error may underlie this. This chain joins TRBV25-1 and TRBJ1-3; TRBD1 aligns across 7 bases. Germline values: CDR1 MGHDK, CDR2 SYGVNS. The CDR3 covers 16 residues. In nucleotides, the CDR3 is TGTGCCAGCAGTGGTACTACAGGGGCGGAAGGAAACACCATGTATTTT. It yields the protein CASSGTTGAEGNTMYF. Using reference TRBV25-1 and TRBJ1-3 for the parts outside the CDR3, the full variable domain is EADIYQTPRYLVIGTGKKITLECSQTMGHDKMYWYQQDPGMELHLIHYSYGVNSTEKGDLSSESTVSRIRTEHFPLTLESARPSHTSQYLCASSGTTGAEGNTMYFGEGSWLTVV.

This clone was picked up one time. The chain is built from TRBV14 and TRBJ2-2, with 10 bases fitting TRBD2. In germline, CDR1 is SGHDN, CDR2 FVKESK. CDR3 length: 17 residues. V lost 0 bases to trimming and J lost 2 bases; unmatched junction nucleotides: 3. The CDR3 sequence: CASSQERTSGNTGELFF. CDR3 bases: TGTGCCAGCAGCCAAGAAAGGACTAGCGGAAACACCGGGGAGCTGTTTTTT.

This clone appeared a few times. At the DNA level, this CDR3 is encoded by other sequences in the same sample as well. The chain couples TRBV5-6 to TRBJ2-1; TRBD2 aligns across 7 bases. CDR1 is SGHDT and CDR2 is YYEEEE in the germline V gene. This CDR3 is 18 amino acids long. Trimming at V came to 3 bases and at J to 0 bases, leaving 12 bases not matched to a gene. The CDR3 bases are TGTGCCAGCAGCTGGGCCGCCTCTAGCGGCAGCTCCTACAATGAGCAGTTCTTC. Amino acids: CASSWAASSGSSYNEQFF.

This clone occurred a few times. The CDR3 DNA follows: TGTGCCAGCAGTGGCAGGGACAATGAGCAGTTCTTC. Its translation: CASSGRDNEQFF. The chain employs TRBV7-7 and TRBJ2-1; possibly TRBD1 for D (5 bases). Trimming left V 6 bases short and J 5 bases short, with 8 bases between. Germline-derived CDR1 and CDR2 are SSHAT and FNYEAQ (reference sequence). The CDR3 has 12 residues.

Written as DNA, the CDR3 is TGTGCCAGCAGTCCCTGGGGGTTCGGGGGCTACGAGCAGTACTTC. Translating gives CASSPWGFGGYEQYF. This chain connects TRBV27 to TRBJ2-7, with a possible D match to TRBD2 (6 bases). V was pared by 5 bases and J by 3 bases, with 17 bases between. This CDR3 is 15 amino acids long. CDR1 is MNHEY, CDR2 SMNVEV, per germline (reference sequence).

V and J are TRBV9 and TRBJ1-2; 7 positions agree with TRBD1. The CDR3 consists of 15 residues. Trimming at V came to 0 bases and at J to 6 bases, leaving 8 bases not matched to a gene. Germline values: CDR1 SGDLS, CDR2 YYNGEE. The CDR3 region has the DNA TGTGCCAGCAGCGTAGCCAAGACAGGGACGGATGGCTACACCTTC. Protein product: CASSVAKTGTDGYTF. Variable domain in full (rest from reference TRBV9 and TRBJ1-2): DSGVTQTPKHLITATGQRVTLRCSPRSGDLSVYWYQQSLDQGLQFLIQYYNGEERAKGNILERFSAQQFPDLHSELNLSSLELGDSALYFCASSVAKTGTDGYTFGSGTRLTVV.

This CDR3 reads CASSVDGRGGNYGYTF. The CDR3 nucleotides read TGTGCCAGCAGCGTAGATGGTAGGGGAGGGAACTATGGCTACACCTTC. V is TRBV9 and J is TRBJ1-2, with D perhaps matching TRBD1 (5 bases). The CDR3 is made up of 16 amino acids. Trimming pared 0 bases from V and 2 bases from J, leaving 14 bases between. Per the germline V gene, CDR1 is SGDLS and CDR2 is YYNGEE.